The clone carrying this TCR beta chain was picked up a small number of times. Its cognate antigen is unknown. This CDR3 is built from 13 residues. The germline gives CDR1 LNHNV, CDR2 YYDKDF (reference sequence). The V end was cut by 3 bases, the J end by 6 bases, with 11 bases between. Next came a second PCR, run for about 7 to 12 cycles, which used a sample-barcoded 5' primer along with a J-beta primer mix. TCRdb re-called the 5' RACE reads through MiXCR, storing one row per CDR3 protein. The data hold fewer than 900,000 distinct CDR3 sequences, with about half observed a single time. Per individual sample, total RNA of at least 5 micrograms was extracted. This record belongs to a study of blood T cells in healthy people across ages. Study-wide results and limits: Diversity estimates drawn from one million T cells were deemed underestimates. Naive CD4+ cells and diversity were both higher in long-lived donors than in aged donors.

The TCR comes from a woman aged 55-69 years in good health. The chain has TRBV15 and TRBJ1-2, with a tentative D call TRBD1 (5 bases). Material for sequencing was blood. In DNA, the CDR3 is TGTGCCACCAGCAGGGCAGGGACTGATGGCTACACCTTC. Residues: CATSRAGTDGYTF.